Each of the 5 T cell receptor beta chains below was sequenced from the same sample in a study of CXCR3-negative and CXCR3-positive naive CD8 T cells. The TRB cDNA libraries were prepared by 5' RACE with UMI labels. TCRdb reprocessed the 5' RACE reads and keeps a single row for each CDR3 protein, giving no DNA. This sample's table reports 41,000 or so distinct CDR3 sequences. The sequencing sample was made of naive CXCR3- CD8+ T cells from blood. Subset here: CD45RO-CCR7+CD27+CD95- naive CD8+ T cells lacking CXCR3 (TNR3-). These receptors originate from a human donor in good health. Some clones in this sample may be carry-over from other donors' samples.

The chain employs TRBV28 and TRBJ1-2; lacking DNA, the TRBD1 call made by TCRdb goes unchecked. Germline assignment: CDR1 MDHEN and CDR2 SYDVKM. This CDR3 has 16 amino acids. The CDR3 region is CASMGSPGQGGYGYTF.

V is TRBV5-1 and J is TRBJ1-1; there is no DNA to check the TCRdb D call of TRBD1. Germline V gene sequence: CDR1 SGHRS, CDR2 YFSETQ. This CDR3 is 13 amino acids long. The CDR3 here is CASSRTRPTEAFF.

The chain has TRBV29-1 and TRBJ2-7; TCRdb designates TRBD1, a call that cannot be tested without DNA. CDR3 length: 14 residues. The V gene's germline CDR1 is SQVTM and CDR2 ANQGSEA. CDR3 region: CSVYTGTGSYEQYF.

This chain joins TRBV29-1 and TRBJ2-7; the TCRdb call, TRBD1, lacks DNA for checking. There are 14 residues in the CDR3. Germline CDR1 reads SQVTM; CDR2 reads ANQGSEA. The chain's CDR3 is CSVEGTGEVYEQYF.

V gene TRBV7-8 combines with J gene TRBJ2-1; with no DNA, the TCRdb D assignment of TRBD2 cannot be verified. CDR1 is SGHVS, CDR2 FQNEAQ, per germline. CDR3 length: 13 amino acids. The CDR3 protein is CASSLLAGHEQFF.